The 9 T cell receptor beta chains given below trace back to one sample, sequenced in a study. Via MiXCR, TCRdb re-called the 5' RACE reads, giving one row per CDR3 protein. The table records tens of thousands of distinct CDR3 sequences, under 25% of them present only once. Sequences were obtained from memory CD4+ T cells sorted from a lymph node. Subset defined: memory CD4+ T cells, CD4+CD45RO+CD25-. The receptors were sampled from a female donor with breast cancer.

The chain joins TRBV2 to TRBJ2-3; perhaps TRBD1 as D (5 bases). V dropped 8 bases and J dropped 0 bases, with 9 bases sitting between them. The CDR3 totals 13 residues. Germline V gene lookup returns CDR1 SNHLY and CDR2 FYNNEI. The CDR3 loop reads CASGAESTDTQYF. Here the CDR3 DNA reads TGTGCCAGCGGGGCTGAGAGCACAGATACGCAGTATTTT.

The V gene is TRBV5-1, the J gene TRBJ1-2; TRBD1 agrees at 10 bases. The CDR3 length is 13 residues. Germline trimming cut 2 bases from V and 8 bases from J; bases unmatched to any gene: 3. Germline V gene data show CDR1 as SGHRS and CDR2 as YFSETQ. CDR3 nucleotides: TGCGCCAGCAGCTTACGGACAGGGGGAGGCTACACCTTC. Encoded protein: CASSLRTGGGYTF. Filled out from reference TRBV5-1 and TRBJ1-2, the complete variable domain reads KAGVTQTPRYLIKTRGQQVTLSCSPISGHRSVSWYQQTPGQGLQFLFEYFSETQRNKGNFPGRFSGRQFSNSRSEMNVSTLELGDSALYLCASSLRTGGGYTFGSGTRLTVV.

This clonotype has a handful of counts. Written as DNA, the CDR3 is TGTGCCAGCAGTCTTATAACCGGGGAGCTGTTTTTT. This codes for CASSLITGELFF. The rearrangement links TRBV6-6 to TRBJ2-2; D remains unclear. The V gene lost 5 bases and the J gene lost 5 bases, with 6 bases spanning the gap. Germline loops: CDR1 MNHNY, CDR2 SVGAGI (reference sequence). The CDR3 totals 12 residues.

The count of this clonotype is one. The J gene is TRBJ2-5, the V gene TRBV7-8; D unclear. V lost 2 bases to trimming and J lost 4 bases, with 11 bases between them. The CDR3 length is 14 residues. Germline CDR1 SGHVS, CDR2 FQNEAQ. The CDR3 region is CASSLSWVRETQYF. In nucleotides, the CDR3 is TGTGCCAGCAGCTTATCTTGGGTCCGAGAGACCCAGTACTTC.

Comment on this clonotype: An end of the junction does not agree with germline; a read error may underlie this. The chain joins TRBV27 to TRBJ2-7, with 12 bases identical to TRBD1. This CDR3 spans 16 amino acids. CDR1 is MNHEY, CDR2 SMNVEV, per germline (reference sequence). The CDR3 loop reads CASTSAQGQGAGERYF. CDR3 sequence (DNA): TGTGCCAGCACCTCCGCCCAGGGACAGGGGGCGGGAGAGCGGTACTTC.

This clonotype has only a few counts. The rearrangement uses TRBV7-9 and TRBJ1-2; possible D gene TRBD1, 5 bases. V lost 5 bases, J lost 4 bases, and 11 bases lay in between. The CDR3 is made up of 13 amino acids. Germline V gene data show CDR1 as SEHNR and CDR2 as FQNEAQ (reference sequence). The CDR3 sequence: CASSRGDGYGYTF. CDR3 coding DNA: TGTGCCAGCAGCCGGGGGGATGGCTATGGCTACACCTTC.

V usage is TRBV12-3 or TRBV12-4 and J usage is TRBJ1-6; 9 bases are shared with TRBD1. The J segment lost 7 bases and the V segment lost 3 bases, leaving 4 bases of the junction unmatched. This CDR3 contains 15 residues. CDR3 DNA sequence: TGTGCCAGCAGTTTTATGACAGGGGGAAATTCACCCCTCCACTTT. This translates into CASSFMTGGNSPLHF.

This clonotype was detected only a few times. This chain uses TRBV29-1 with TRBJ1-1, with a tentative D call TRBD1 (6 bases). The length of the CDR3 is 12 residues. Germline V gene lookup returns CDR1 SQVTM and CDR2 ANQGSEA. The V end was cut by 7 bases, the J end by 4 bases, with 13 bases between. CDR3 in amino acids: CSGGDRSTEAFF. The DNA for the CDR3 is TGCAGCGGGGGCGACAGGAGCACTGAAGCTTTCTTT.

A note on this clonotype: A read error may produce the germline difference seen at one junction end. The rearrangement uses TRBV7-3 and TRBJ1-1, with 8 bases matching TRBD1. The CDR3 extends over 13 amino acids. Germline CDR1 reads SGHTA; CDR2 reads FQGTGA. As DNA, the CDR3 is TGTGCCAGCAGCCAGGGAGGCCAGGGGGCGACTTGCTTT. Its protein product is CASSQGGQGATCF.